This entry describes one T cell receptor beta chain. Its antigen is unknown. Germline loops: CDR1 SGHVS, CDR2 FQNEAQ. V lost 6 bases and J lost 9; bases outside the gene matches: 19. CDR3 length: 18 residues. The sample is drawn from a study of cytomegalovirus exposure and HLA in healthy donors. Findings of the study overall: Earlier analysis yielded a pattern in which most TCR beta V segments were productive about 90% or about 30% of the time. Investigators reported around 150 TCR beta chains as tied to cytomegalovirus.

A multiplex PCR was run with 60 Vbeta primers and 13 Jbeta primers. The assay was immunoSEQ multiplex PCR, and TCRdb's table has in-frame clones only and misses some. In the table there are roughly 100,000 clones, approximately 84% of which are singletons. This receptor was obtained from a male donor in good health and CMV-seronegative. Material: PBMCs. The rearrangement links TRBV7-8 to TRBJ2-1; the match to TRBD2 covers 11 bases. The CDR3 region has the DNA TGTGCCAGCAGTTTCAACATTCCCACTAGCGGGAGTGGGGGTGAGCAGTTCTTC. It is translated as CASSFNIPTSGSGGEQFF.